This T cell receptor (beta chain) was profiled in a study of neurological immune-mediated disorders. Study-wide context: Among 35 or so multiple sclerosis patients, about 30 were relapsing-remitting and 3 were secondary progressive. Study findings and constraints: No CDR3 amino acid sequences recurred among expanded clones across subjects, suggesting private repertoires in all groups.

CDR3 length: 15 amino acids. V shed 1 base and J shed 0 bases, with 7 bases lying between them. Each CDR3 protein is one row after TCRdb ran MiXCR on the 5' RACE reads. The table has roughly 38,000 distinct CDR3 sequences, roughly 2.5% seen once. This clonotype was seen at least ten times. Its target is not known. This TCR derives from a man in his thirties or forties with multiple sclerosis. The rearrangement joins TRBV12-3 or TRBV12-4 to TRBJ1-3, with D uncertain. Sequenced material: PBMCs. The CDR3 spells CASSLGSNSGNTIYF. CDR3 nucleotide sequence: TGTGCCAGCAGTTTAGGATCGAACTCTGGAAACACCATATATTTT.